What follows are 23 T cell receptor beta chains derived from one specimen sequenced in a study of shared clonotypes between healthy human individuals. Clones were read by immunoSEQ multiplex PCR, and TCRdb kept only the in-frame ones, dropping some. The sample shows about 1.1 million clones, more than 75% of them seen only once. Source material: memory CD4+ T cells from PBMCs. Subset noted: CD45RA-negative fraction. These receptor sequences come from a man aged 18 to 29 in good health. Some clones in this sample may be carry-over from other donors' samples.

In regard to this clone: Other DNA sequences of this sample code for an identical CDR3. The genes are TRBV11-2 and TRBJ1-1; D gene ambiguous. The CDR3 runs to 13 residues. Germline CDR1 SGHAT, CDR2 FQNNGV. V lost 3 bases and J 1 base, leaving 6 bases between the germline ends. CDR3 sequence: CASSFTGNTEAFF. The CDR3 DNA follows: TGTGCCAGCAGCTTCACGGGGAACACTGAAGCTTTCTTT.

The V call is TRBV5-1, the J call TRBJ1-2; D unresolved. Per germline, CDR1 SGHRS and CDR2 YFSETQ. The CDR3 has 13 residues. Trimming left V 5 bases short and J 6 bases short, with 14 bases between. CDR3 protein: CASSPTVADGYTF. DNA for the CDR3: TGCGCCAGCAGTCCCACCGTCGCAGATGGCTACACCTTC.

CDR3 residues: CASEGVQGGPRPGYTF. The CDR3 DNA sequence: TGTGCCAGCGAGGGAGTCCAAGGGGGCCCCCGGCCTGGCTACACCTTC. The rearrangement joins TRBV28 to TRBJ1-2; 7 bases line up with TRBD1. The CDR3 consists of 16 residues. Germline V gene data show CDR1 as MDHEN and CDR2 as SYDVKM. V lost 8 bases and J lost 7; bases outside the gene matches: 19.

CDR3 DNA: TGTGCCAGCAGCGCCGGACAGGGGGCCGGGGAGCAGTTCTTC. Translated: CASSAGQGAGEQFF. The chain couples TRBV9 to TRBJ2-1; 11 bases fit TRBD1. The germline V gene encodes CDR1 SGDLS and CDR2 YYNGEE. The length of the CDR3 is 14 residues. V lost 3 bases and J lost 10; bases outside the gene matches: 6.

The chain recombines TRBV6-5 with TRBJ2-3; TRBD1 matches at 11 bases. Germline-derived CDR1 and CDR2 are MNHEY and SVGAGI. The CDR3 length is 15 residues. J lost 1 base, V lost 6 bases, and 3 bases had no gene match. CDR3 protein: CASSRDRGGTDTQYF. In DNA form, the CDR3 reads TGTGCCAGCAGCCGGGACAGGGGGGGCACAGATACGCAGTATTTT.

This sequence joins TRBV21-1 and TRBJ1-5. TRBV21-1 is a pseudogene segment. The CDR3 runs to 16 residues. The CDR3 sequence: CASSKFAIGGNQPQHF. In nucleotides, the CDR3 is TGTGCCAGCAGCAAGTTCGCTATCGGGGGAAATCAGCCCCAGCATTTT.

DNA of the CDR3: TGTGCCAGCAGCTTAGTGGCGGGTTTTAGCACAGATACGCAGTATTTT. Protein: CASSLVAGFSTDTQYF. This rearrangement joins TRBV7-2 to TRBJ2-3, with D possibly being TRBD2 (5 bases). The CDR3 is 16 amino acids. Trimming left V 1 base short and J 0 bases short, with 11 bases between. Germline CDR1 reads SGHTA; CDR2 reads FQGNSA.

V gene TRBV5-8 combines with J gene TRBJ2-7, with TRBD1 matching over 10 bases. With V trimmed by 3 bases and J by 4 bases, 10 bases remained unmatched. There are 16 residues in the CDR3. Germline-derived CDR1 and CDR2 are SGHTS and YDEGEE. In nucleotides, the CDR3 is TGTGCCAGCAGCTCGCCCCCCGGGACAGGGGCATACGAGCAGTACTTC. The encoded protein is CASSSPPGTGAYEQYF.

In this sample, this clone turned up a few times. This chain joins TRBV4-2 and TRBJ1-2; the match to TRBD1 covers 9 bases. J lost 2 bases, V lost 2 bases, and 3 bases had no gene match. The CDR3 extends over 15 amino acids. Germline V lookup: CDR1 LGHNA, CDR2 YNFKEQ. The CDR3, as DNA: TGTGCCAGCAGCCAAAACAGGGGGCAAAACTATGGCTACACCTTC. It is translated as CASSQNRGQNYGYTF.

This clone was recorded only once. A read error is possible here, since a much larger clone lies one base away. This chain connects TRBV7-8 to TRBJ1-1; D gene unclear. The CDR3 sequence is 14 residues long. The germline CDR1 and CDR2 sequences are SGHVS and FQNEAQ. In nucleotides, the CDR3 is TGTGCCAGCAGCTTAGCAACAGTGAACACTGAAGCTTCCTTT. Translated, it gives CASSLATVNTEASF.

The CDR3 reads CASSRTSGKNTGELFF. CDR3 nucleotide sequence: TGTGCCAGCAGCCGCACTAGCGGGAAAAACACCGGGGAGCTGTTTTTT. V and J are TRBV5-8 and TRBJ2-2, with 10 bases that match TRBD2. Germline assignment: CDR1 SGHTS and CDR2 YDEGEE. The CDR3 is 16 amino acids. J was trimmed by 2 bases and V by 4 bases; bases with no gene match: 5. The entire variable domain, with the rest obtained from reference TRBV5-8 and TRBJ2-2, is as follows: EAGVTQSPTHLIKTRGQQATLRCSPISGHTSVYWYQQALGLGLQFLLWYDEGEERNRGNFPPRFSGRQFPNYSSELNVNALELEDSALYLCASSRTSGKNTGELFFGEGSRLTVL.

The chain's CDR3 is CASSQGVSGRRDEQFF. In DNA, the CDR3 is TGTGCCAGCAGCCAAGGAGTAAGCGGCCGGAGGGATGAGCAGTTCTTC. The chain is built from TRBV4-2 and TRBJ2-1; tentatively, D is TRBD2 (6 bases). V was pared by 1 base and J by 8 bases, with 18 bases between. Per the germline V gene, CDR1 is LGHNA and CDR2 is YNFKEQ. There are 16 residues in the CDR3.

This clone was seen a few times. V and J are TRBV1 and TRBJ2-2; the table's D call of TRBD2 was not tested on the DNA. TRBV1 is termed a pseudogene. This CDR3 comprises 16 residues. DNA of the CDR3: TGCACCAGCAGGTCGGGACTAGCGGGAAACACCGGGGAGCTGTTTTTT. Residues: CTSRSGLAGNTGELFF.

On this clone itself: This specimen includes other DNA sequences encoding the same CDR3. The V call is TRBV7-2, the J call TRBJ1-2, with TRBD1 matching 7 bases. The CDR3 is made up of 13 amino acids. Germline lookup yields CDR1 SGHTA and CDR2 FQGNSA. With V trimmed by 5 bases and J by 5 bases, 5 bases remained unmatched. Here the CDR3 DNA reads TGTGCCAGCAGCCCCCGGACAGGATATGGCTACACCTTC. Translating it yields CASSPRTGYGYTF.

The V call is TRBV18, the J call TRBJ1-2; D ambiguous. Trimming removed 2 bases from V and 2 bases from J, with 6 bases in between. The CDR3 extends over 13 amino acids. From germline, CDR1 is KGHSH and CDR2 LQKENI. CDR3 DNA: TGTGCCAGCTCACCAGTGGGGAACTATGGCTACACCTTC. It yields the protein CASSPVGNYGYTF.

This sequence joins TRBV29-1 and TRBJ1-2; D unresolved. The CDR3 runs 14 residues. Germline loops: CDR1 SQVTM, CDR2 ANQGSEA. Trimming left V 1 base short and J 4 bases short, with 13 bases between. DNA for the CDR3: TGCAGCGTTGAAGCCCCCCTGGAGGGCTATGGCTACACCTTC. It encodes CSVEAPLEGYGYTF. Filled out from reference TRBV29-1 and TRBJ1-2, the complete variable domain reads SAVISQKPSRDICQRGTSLTIQCQVDSQVTMMFWYRQQPGQSLTLIATANQGSEATYESGFVIDKFPISRPNLTFSTLTVSNMSPEDSSIYLCSVEAPLEGYGYTFGSGTRLTVV.

The chain has TRBV10-3 and TRBJ2-3, with 16 bases fitting TRBD2. V gave up 6 bases and J gave up 1 base; unmatched junction bases: 13. Germline loops: CDR1 ENHRY, CDR2 SYGVKD. This CDR3 is 20 amino acids long. Written as DNA, the CDR3 is TGTGCCATCAGCGACCCGCCAGGGACTAGCGGGAGGGCCCGCACAGATACGCAGTATTTT. Residues: CAISDPPGTSGRARTDTQYF.

The genes are TRBV6-1 and TRBJ2-7; D assignment may be TRBD1 or TRBD2 (6 bases each). The V end was cut by 2 bases, the J end by 4 bases, with 15 bases between. CDR1 is MNHNS, CDR2 SASEGT, per germline. The CDR3 loop spans 15 amino acids. The CDR3 reads CASSELGGGGYEQYF. CDR3 DNA: TGTGCCAGCAGTGAATTGGGGGGCGGAGGGTACGAGCAGTACTTC.

The V gene is TRBV5-4, the J gene TRBJ2-7; possible D gene TRBD2, 5 bases. The CDR3 is 15 amino acids. V shed 0 bases and J shed 0 bases, with 10 bases lying between them. Germline CDR1 is SGHNT and CDR2 is YYREEE (reference sequence). The CDR3 sequence: CASSLGGQLSYEQYF. The CDR3 nucleotides read TGTGCCAGCAGCTTGGGCGGGCAGCTCTCCTACGAGCAGTACTTC.

The chain joins TRBV6-1 to TRBJ1-4, with D possibly being TRBD1 (6 bases). Germline lookup yields CDR1 MNHNS and CDR2 SASEGT. Trimming took off 2 bases at V and 9 bases at J, with 10 bases between the two ends. This CDR3 contains 13 residues. CDR3 bases: TGTGCCAGCAGTGAAAACAGGGTTAAAAAACTGTTTTTT. It encodes CASSENRVKKLFF.

This clone was found a few times. This chain joins TRBV4-2 and TRBJ2-3; 8 nucleotides line up with TRBD1. The CDR3 runs 18 residues. Per germline, CDR1 LGHNA and CDR2 YNFKEQ. V gave up 0 bases and J gave up 2 bases; unmatched junction bases: 10. This CDR3 is CASSQEQGAFTPTDTQYF. As DNA, the CDR3 is TGTGCCAGCAGCCAAGAGCAGGGGGCATTTACCCCCACAGATACGCAGTATTTT.

The chain uses TRBV5-1 and TRBJ2-5, with 10 nucleotides matching TRBD1. V trimming: 4 bases; J trimming: 4 bases; junction bases outside the gene matches: 13. The CDR3 contains 17 residues. Germline V CDR1 and CDR2: SGHRS, YFSETQ. This chain's CDR3 is CASSGLTGTGVGETQYF. DNA of the CDR3: TGCGCCAGCAGCGGGCTTACCGGGACAGGGGTCGGAGAGACCCAGTACTTC.

V usage is TRBV7-3 and J usage is TRBJ2-1; possible D gene TRBD1, 5 bases. Trimming took off 5 bases at V and 0 bases at J, with 11 bases between the two ends. The CDR3 sequence is 15 residues long. From germline, CDR1 is SGHTA and CDR2 FQGTGA. This CDR3 reads CASSQGLLSYNEQFF. The CDR3 bases are TGTGCCAGCAGCCAGGGCCTACTCTCCTACAATGAGCAGTTCTTC.